A selection of T cell receptor beta chains follows, all from one sample in a study of OX40 agonist ivuxolimab in advanced cancers. Measured with immunoSEQ multiplex PCR; TCRdb has only the in-frame clones, and not every one. This sample has about 58,000 clones; 88% occur once, and the top ten carry about 3.3%. The sequencing here drew on CD4+ or CD8+ T cells sorted from blood, taken in a trial of the OX40 agonist ivuxolimab. Source of these receptors: an adult with an advanced solid tumor such as melanoma, head and neck, liver or kidney cancer. CDR3s include the opening cysteine and the closing phenylalanine or tryptophan. The order of the fields is CDR3 length, V gene, clone size, J gene, D gene, CDR3 DNA, CDR3 protein. The D gene is left open where the match is weak. Part of the rows lack a size; the others show once, few, many or a class for expanded clones.

14	TRBV25-1	NA	TRBJ1-1	NA	TGTGCCAGCACTCTATCAGGGGCGGGCACTGAAGCTTTCTTT	CASTLSGAGTEAFF
12	TRBV19	NA	TRBJ1-1	NA	TGTGCCAGTAGCGGCAGGAACACTGAAGCTTTCTTT	CASSGRNTEAFF
13	TRBV19	medium-sized	TRBJ1-4	TRBD1	TGTGCCAGTAGCAACAGGGGATCAGGAAAACTGTTTTTT	CASSNRGSGKLFF
14	TRBV6-1	NA	TRBJ1-2	TRBD1	TGTGCCAGCAGCCGGGACAGTCTTAACTATGGCTACACCTTC	CASSRDSLNYGYTF
17	TRBV4-2	NA	TRBJ2-7	TRBD1	TGTGCCAGCAGCCAAGTGACAGGGGGCGAGTTGGGCGACGAGCAGTACTTC	CASSQVTGGELGDEQYF
15	TRBV7-9	once	TRBJ2-1	TRBD1	TGTGCCAGCAGCGAACTCCCAGGGGGCAACAATGAGCAGTTCTTC	CASSELPGGNNEQFF
14	TRBV7-9	once	TRBJ1-4	NA	TGTGCCAGCAGTCGACATGCAACTAATGAAAAACTGTTTTTT	CASSRHATNEKLFF
15	TRBV30	NA	TRBJ2-5	TRBD2	TGTGCCTGGGGGGCCGGGACTAGCGGCCAAGAGACCCAGTACTTC	CAWGAGTSGQETQYF
15	TRBV30	NA	TRBJ2-3	NA	TGTGCCTGGAGTGTTTTACCGGGAGTATCAGATACGCAGTATTTT	CAWSVLPGVSDTQYF
14	TRBV7-2	NA	TRBJ2-7	TRBD1	TGTGCCAGCAGCTTAGCACAGGGGCGCTACGAGCAGTACTTC	CASSLAQGRYEQYF
11	TRBV11-2	NA	TRBJ2-3	NA	TGTGCCAGCAGCCACACAGATACGCAGTATTTT	CASSHTDTQYF
13	TRBV18	NA	TRBJ2-3	NA	TGTGCCAGCTCACTTACGGGAACAGATACGCAGTATTTT	CASSLTGTDTQYF
13	TRBV18	NA	TRBJ2-1	NA	TGTGCCAGCTCACCCGAAAGACACAATGAGCAGTTCTTC	CASSPERHNEQFF
12	TRBV28	NA	TRBJ2-7	NA	TGTGCCAGCAGCCGGATCTCCTACGAGCAGTACTTC	CASSRISYEQYF
13	TRBV6-1	NA	TRBJ2-1	NA	TGTGCCAGCAGTGAAGTTGGCAGCCTAAAGCAGTTCTTC	CASSEVGSLKQFF
13	TRBV29-1	NA	TRBJ2-1	TRBD2	TGCAGCGCGGCGGGCGGGGGAAGGAATGAGCAGTTCTTC	CSAAGGGRNEQFF
14	TRBV5-1	NA	TRBJ2-3	TRBD2	TGCGCCAGCAGTACTAGCGACTTCACAGATACGCAGTATTTT	CASSTSDFTDTQYF
17	TRBV5-4	NA	TRBJ2-1	TRBD2	TGTGCCAGCAGCATAACTAGCGGGAGGGCCTCCTACAATGAGCAGTTCTTC	CASSITSGRASYNEQFF
15	TRBV19	NA	TRBJ1-1	NA	TGTGCCAGTAGTCCGATTGGGGGGCAGGTCACTGAAGCTTTCTTT	CASSPIGGQVTEAFF
15	TRBV28	NA	TRBJ1-2	TRBD1	TGTGCCAGCAGCTCGGCAGGACAGGGGGCGGAAGGCTACACCTTC	CASSSAGQGAEGYTF
13	TRBV7-9	NA	TRBJ2-1	NA	TGTGCCAGCAGCAATCTAGCGCTCAATGAGCAGTTCTTC	CASSNLALNEQFF
15	TRBV18	NA	TRBJ2-7	TRBD1	TGTGCCAGCTCACCACCGGGACAGGGTACCTACGAGCAGTACTTC	CASSPPGQGTYEQYF
13	TRBV19	NA	TRBJ1-5	NA	TGTGCCAGTAGTATTCTGCAGAATCAGCCCCAGCATTTT	CASSILQNQPQHF
15	TRBV5-1	NA	TRBJ2-7	NA	TGCGCCAGCAGCTTGGCCTCCAGGATAGGAAACGAGCAGTACTTC	CASSLASRIGNEQYF
14	TRBV2	few	TRBJ1-2	TRBD1	TGTGCCAGCAGTGATATAGGGACAGGATTTGGCTACACCTTC	CASSDIGTGFGYTF
13	TRBV2	NA	TRBJ2-5	NA	TGTGCCAGCAGTGTTCACAGCCAAGAGACCCAGTACTTC	CASSVHSQETQYF
15	TRBV10-3	NA	TRBJ1-2	NA	TGTGCCATCAGTGAGTTGTGGGGGCGGAGTGATGGCTACACCTTC	CAISELWGRSDGYTF
16	TRBV6-5	NA	TRBJ2-5	NA	TGTGCCAGCAGTTACTCGAAGCTCGGTCTGGGGGAGACCCAGTACTTC	CASSYSKLGLGETQYF
14	TRBV7-2	NA	TRBJ1-2	TRBD1	TGTGCCAGCAGCTTAAATCAGGGGGCGGTTGGCTACACCTTC	CASSLNQGAVGYTF
16	TRBV4-1	NA	TRBJ2-1	NA	TGCGCCAGCAGCCAAGATACGGGAACAGCCTACAATGAGCAGTTCTTC	CASSQDTGTAYNEQFF
14	TRBV28	NA	TRBJ2-1	NA	TGTGCCATTTCGTTGGGGCTGGGGTGGAATGAGCAGTTCTTC	CAISLGLGWNEQFF
14	TRBV10-3	NA	TRBJ1-1	TRBD1	TGTGCCATCAGTGAGGGACAGGTGAACACTGAAGCTTTCTTT	CAISEGQVNTEAFF
13	TRBV30	NA	TRBJ1-5	NA	TGTGCCTGGGCGGGAAAGGCGAATCAGCCCCAGCATTTT	CAWAGKANQPQHF
13	TRBV29-1	NA	TRBJ2-1	NA	TGCAGCGCCGGACTTGGCCCCTACAATGAGCAGTTCTTC	CSAGLGPYNEQFF
12	TRBV5-1	NA	TRBJ2-7	NA	TGCGCCAGCAGCTCTAGAACCTCCGAGCAGTACTTC	CASSSRTSEQYF